Following are 16 T cell receptor beta chains from one sample sequenced in a study of T cell repertoires in cytomegalovirus infection. These receptors lack a known antigen. Using its own MiXCR run on the reads, TCRdb lists one record per CDR3 protein. The sample has 650,000 to 900,000 distinct CDR3 sequences; roughly 29% are singletons. The sequencing here drew on cultured CD8+ T cells from PBMCs, taken from culture after CMV antigen stimulation. These TCRs come from a human donor in good health (CMV status not recorded). Some clones in this sample may be carry-over from other donors' samples.

In this sample, this clonotype turned up many times. The J gene is TRBJ2-2, the V gene TRBV7-2; D gene uncertain. Between the trimmed V and J ends, which lost 3 bases and 5 bases, there was a span of 10 bases. Germline-derived CDR1 and CDR2 are SGHTA and FQGNSA. The CDR3 consists of 14 residues. CDR3 coding DNA: TGTGCCAGCAGCTTGCGCAGGATGACCGGGGAGCTGTTTTTT. It codes for CASSLRRMTGELFF.

This clonotype has just a few counts. The J gene is TRBJ2-7, the V gene TRBV7-8; D remains ambiguous. The CDR3 spans 13 residues. Trimming removed 1 base at V and 0 bases at J, with 4 bases between. Germline V gene lookup returns CDR1 SGHVS and CDR2 FQNEAQ. Here the CDR3 DNA reads TGTGCCAGCAGCTTAGAGATCTCCTACGAGCAGTACGTC. Translation gives CASSLEISYEQYV.

The chain couples TRBV7-1 to TRBJ2-6; 8 nucleotides match TRBD1. TRBV7-1 is annotated as an ORF whose role is uncertain. The CDR3 has 16 residues. Trimming at V came to 5 bases and at J to 4 bases, leaving 7 bases not matched to a gene. The CDR3 bases are TGTGCCAGCAGCCCGCCGACAGGGGCCGGGGCCAACGTCCTGACTTTC. Its protein is CASSPPTGAGANVLTF.

The chain combines TRBV28 with TRBJ2-5, with a possible D match to TRBD2 (6 bases). V was clipped by 6 bases and J by 4 bases, with 15 bases between them. In germline, CDR1 is MDHEN, CDR2 SYDVKM. The CDR3 has 14 residues. Here the CDR3 DNA reads TGTGCCAGCAGGGATGGATTAGCGGCAGAGACCCAGTACTTC. Protein product: CASRDGLAAETQYF.

This clonotype occurred once. A much bigger clone sits one base away, suggesting this may be a read error. The chain carries TRBV7-8 and TRBJ2-1, with D perhaps TRBD2 (6 bases). The V end lost 2 bases, the J end lost 7 bases, and 15 bases lay between the germline ends. Per the germline V gene, CDR1 is SGHVS and CDR2 is FQNEAQ. The CDR3 extends over 15 amino acids. The CDR3 DNA reads as TGTGCCAGCAGCTTAAACGTGGGGGGAGTAAATGAGCAGTTCTTC. This codes for CASSLNVGGVNEQFF.

This chain joins TRBV7-9 and TRBJ2-3; D gene uncertain. Germline CDR1 and CDR2: SEHNR and FQNEAQ (reference sequence). V lost 3 bases and J lost 4, with 5 bases in between. The CDR3 covers 12 residues. CDR3 region: CASSLWSDTQYF. In nucleotides, the CDR3 is TGTGCCAGCAGCTTGTGGTCAGATACGCAGTATTTT.

This clonotype was seen a handful of times. The chain joins TRBV7-8 to TRBJ2-1; D is unclear. Germline lookup yields CDR1 SGHVS and CDR2 FQNEAQ. The CDR3 loop spans 14 amino acids. Trimming removed 1 base from V and 4 bases from J, with 8 bases in between. The CDR3 protein is CASSLVDWYNEQFF. CDR3 bases: TGTGCCAGCAGCTTAGTTGACTGGTACAATGAGCAGTTCTTC.

This chain connects TRBV6-6 to TRBJ2-7; TRBD2 is a possible D gene (6 bases). Per germline, CDR1 MNHNY and CDR2 SVGAGI (reference sequence). V was shortened by 5 bases and J by 4 bases, with 21 bases between the two germline ends. This CDR3 region has 16 residues. CDR3 bases: TGTGCCAGCAGTGGGTTTTCGGGGGAAGGGGATTACGAGCAGTACGTC. Translating gives CASSGFSGEGDYEQYV.

This clonotype was seen a handful of times. This chain connects TRBV6-6 to TRBJ2-5, with 11 nucleotides matching TRBD2. The CDR3 extends over 15 amino acids. Germline V gene lookup returns CDR1 MNHNY and CDR2 SVGAGI (reference sequence). The V gene end was trimmed by 7 bases and the J gene end by 2 bases; junction bases not matched to a gene: 6. This CDR3 is CASTIAGGPQETQYF. The CDR3 DNA reads as TGTGCCAGCACCATAGCGGGGGGGCCTCAAGAGACCCAGTACTTC.

In its sample, this clonotype was seen many times. The V call is TRBV11-2, the J call TRBJ2-1; TRBD2 is a possible D gene (5 bases). Trimming cost V 4 bases and J 12 bases, with 10 bases left between them. CDR3 length equals 11 residues. The germline gives CDR1 SGHAT, CDR2 FQNNGV. As DNA, the CDR3 is TGTGCCAGCAGCTACCAGGCGGGGCAGTTCTTC. Translated: CASSYQAGQFF.

This clonotype was seen a handful of times. This rearrangement joins TRBV4-1 to TRBJ2-1; D is possibly TRBD1 or TRBD2 (5 bases each). V shed 3 bases and J shed 2 bases, with 11 bases lying between them. This CDR3 spans 15 amino acids. The germline V gene has CDR1 MGHRA and CDR2 YSYEKL. CDR3 sequence (DNA): TGCGCCAGCAGCCAGGACGGGACCGCCTACAATGAGCAGTTCTTC. This codes for CASSQDGTAYNEQFF.

This clonotype was seen repeatedly, ten times or more. V usage is TRBV7-9 and J usage is TRBJ2-3; tentatively, D is TRBD2 (5 bases). Trimming removed 3 bases from V and 6 bases from J, with 7 bases in between. Germline values: CDR1 SEHNR, CDR2 FQNEAQ (reference sequence). The CDR3 is 12 residues long. CDR3 sequence reads: CASSFERDTQYF. Written as DNA, the CDR3 is TGTGCCAGCAGCTTCGAGCGGGATACGCAGTATTTT. The variable domain in full, completed from reference TRBV7-9 and TRBJ2-3, reads DTGVSQNPRHKITKRGQNVTFRCDPISEHNRLYWYRQTLGQGPEFLTYFQNEAQLEKSRLLSDRFSAERPKGSFSTLEIQRTEQGDSAMYLCASSFERDTQYFGPGTRLTVL.

J is TRBJ2-3 and V is TRBV19, with D hard to call. CDR3 length equals 13 residues. Germline assignment: CDR1 LNHDA and CDR2 SQIVND (reference sequence). V dropped 4 bases and J dropped 2 bases, with 7 bases sitting between them. CDR3 loop: CASSKDVTDTQYF. The CDR3 DNA reads TGTGCCAGTAGTAAGGATGTCACAGATACGCAGTATTTT. The full variable domain, completed using reference TRBV19 and TRBJ2-3, is DGGITQSPKYLFRKEGQNVTLSCEQNLNHDAMYWYRQDPGQGLRLIYYSQIVNDFQKGDIAEGYSVSREKKESFPLTVTSAQKNPTAFYLCASSKDVTDTQYFGPGTRLTVL.

This chain connects TRBV19 to TRBJ2-2; TRBD1 aligns across 8 bases. The CDR3 has 15 residues. Germline V gene sequence: CDR1 LNHDA, CDR2 SQIVND (reference sequence). With 1 base clipped from V and 7 bases from J, the junction kept 5 bases outside the gene matches. The CDR3 sequence: CASSIVQGAGGELFF. The CDR3 bases are TGTGCCAGTAGTATAGTCCAGGGGGCCGGCGGGGAGCTGTTTTTT.

Remarks on this clonotype: Likely a read error: the CDR3 ends without its conserved phenylalanine or tryptophan. The rearrangement links TRBV29-1 to TRBJ2-7; no reliable D call. The CDR3 spans 13 residues. The V end lost 6 bases, the J end lost 4 bases, and 16 bases lay between the germline ends. Germline V gene lookup returns CDR1 SQVTM and CDR2 ANQGSEA. The CDR3 protein is CSVLTGEGYEQYS. The DNA of the CDR3 is TGCAGCGTCCTTACTGGGGAAGGATACGAGCAGTACTCC.

The chain couples TRBV19 to TRBJ1-1; D not resolved. V lost 11 bases, J lost 6 bases, and 19 bases lay in between. This CDR3 is 13 amino acids long. From germline, CDR1 is LNHDA and CDR2 SQIVND (reference sequence). The CDR3 coding sequence is TGTGCCCGTGGACCGGGGAGTATGGCTGAAGCTTTCTTT. Amino acids: CARGPGSMAEAFF. Supplemented by reference TRBV19 and TRBJ1-1, the full variable domain reads DGGITQSPKYLFRKEGQNVTLSCEQNLNHDAMYWYRQDPGQGLRLIYYSQIVNDFQKGDIAEGYSVSREKKESFPLTVTSAQKNPTAFYLCARGPGSMAEAFFGQGTRLTVV.